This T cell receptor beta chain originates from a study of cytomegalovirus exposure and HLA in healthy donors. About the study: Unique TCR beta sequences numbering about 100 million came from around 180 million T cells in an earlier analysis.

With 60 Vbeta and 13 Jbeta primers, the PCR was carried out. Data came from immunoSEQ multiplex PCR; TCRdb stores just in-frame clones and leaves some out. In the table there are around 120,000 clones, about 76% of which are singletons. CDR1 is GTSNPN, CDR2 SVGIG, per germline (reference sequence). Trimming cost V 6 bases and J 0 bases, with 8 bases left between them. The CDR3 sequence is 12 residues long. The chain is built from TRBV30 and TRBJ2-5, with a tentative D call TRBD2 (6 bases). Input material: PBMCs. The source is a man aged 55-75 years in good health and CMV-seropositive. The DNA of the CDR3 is TGTGCCTGCTGGGACTACCAAGAGACCCAGTACTTC. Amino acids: CACWDYQETQYF. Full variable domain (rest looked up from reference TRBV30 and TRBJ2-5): SQTIHQWPATLVQPVGSPLSLECTVEGTSNPNLYWYRQAAGRGLQLLFYSVGIGQISSEVPQNLSASRPQDRQFILSSKKLLLSDSGFYLCACWDYQETQYFGPGTRLLVL.